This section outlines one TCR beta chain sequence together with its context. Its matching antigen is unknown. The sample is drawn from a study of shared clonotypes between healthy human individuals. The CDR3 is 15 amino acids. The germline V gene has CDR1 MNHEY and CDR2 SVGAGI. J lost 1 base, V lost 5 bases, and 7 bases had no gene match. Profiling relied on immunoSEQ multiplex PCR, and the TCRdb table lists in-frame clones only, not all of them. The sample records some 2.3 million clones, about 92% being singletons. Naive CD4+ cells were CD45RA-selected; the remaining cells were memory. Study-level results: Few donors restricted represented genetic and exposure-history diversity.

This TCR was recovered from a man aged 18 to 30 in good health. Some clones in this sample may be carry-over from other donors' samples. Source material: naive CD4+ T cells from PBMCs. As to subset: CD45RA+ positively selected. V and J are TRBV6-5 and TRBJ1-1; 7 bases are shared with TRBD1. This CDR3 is CASSRNRGRNTEAFF. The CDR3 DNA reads TGTGCCAGCAGTCGAAACAGGGGACGGAACACTGAAGCTTTCTTT.